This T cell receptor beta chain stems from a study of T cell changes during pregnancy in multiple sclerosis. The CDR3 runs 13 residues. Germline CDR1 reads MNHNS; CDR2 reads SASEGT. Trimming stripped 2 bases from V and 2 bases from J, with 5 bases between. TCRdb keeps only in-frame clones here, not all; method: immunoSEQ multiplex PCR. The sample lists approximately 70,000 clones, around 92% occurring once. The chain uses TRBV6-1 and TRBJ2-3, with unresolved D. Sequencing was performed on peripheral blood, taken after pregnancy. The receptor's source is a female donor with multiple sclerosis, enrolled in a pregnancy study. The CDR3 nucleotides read TGTGCCAGCAGTGAACCCTACACAGATACGCAGTATTTT. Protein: CASSEPYTDTQYF.